This T cell receptor (beta chain) was recovered during a study of blood T cell repertoires in COVID-19. Sequenced by immunoSEQ multiplex PCR; TCRdb stores in-frame clones only, minus some. This sample has about 210,000 clones; under 85% occur once, and the top ten carry 7.8%. The germline gives CDR1 SEHNR, CDR2 FQNEAQ (reference sequence). Trimming took 4 bases from V and 6 from J, leaving 24 bases between them. The CDR3 contains 17 residues. The sequence derives from an elderly woman with COVID-19, enrolled during active disease. V usage is TRBV7-9 and J usage is TRBJ1-1; perhaps TRBD1 as D (6 bases). The source material was peripheral blood. The CDR3 nucleotides are TGTGCCAGCAGCTCCCAAAGCGCCGGGACAATGGGAGCTGAAGCTTTCTTT. Amino acid sequence: CASSSQSAGTMGAEAFF.